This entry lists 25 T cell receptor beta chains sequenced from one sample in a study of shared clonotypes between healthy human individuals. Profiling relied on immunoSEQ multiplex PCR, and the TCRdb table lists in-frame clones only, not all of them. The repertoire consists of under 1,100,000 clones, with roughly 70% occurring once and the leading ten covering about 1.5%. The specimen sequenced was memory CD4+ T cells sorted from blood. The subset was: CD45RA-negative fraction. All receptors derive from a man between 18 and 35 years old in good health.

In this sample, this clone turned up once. CDR3 coding DNA: TGTGCCAGCAGTTCCTGGACAGGGGCGAACTATGGCTACACCTTC. Its translation is CASSSWTGANYGYTF. The J gene is TRBJ1-2, the V gene TRBV6-6; 9 positions match TRBD1. Germline CDR1 and CDR2: MNHNY and SVGAGI (reference sequence). The CDR3 is made up of 15 amino acids. The ends lost 4 bases at V and 2 bases at J; junction bases unmatched: 5.

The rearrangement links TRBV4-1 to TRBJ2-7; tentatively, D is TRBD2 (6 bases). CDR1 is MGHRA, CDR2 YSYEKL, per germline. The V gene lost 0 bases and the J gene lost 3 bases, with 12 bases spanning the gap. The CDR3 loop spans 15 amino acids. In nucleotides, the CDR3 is TGCGCCAGCAGCCAAGATTCGGGACTCGTCTACGAGCAGTACTTC. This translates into CASSQDSGLVYEQYF.

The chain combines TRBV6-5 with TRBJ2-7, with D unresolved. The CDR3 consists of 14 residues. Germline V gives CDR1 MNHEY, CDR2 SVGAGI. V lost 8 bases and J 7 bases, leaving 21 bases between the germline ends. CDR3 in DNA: TGTGCCAGCCAACTCAGTCACTCAAGCTGGGAGCAGTACTTC. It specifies CASQLSHSSWEQYF.

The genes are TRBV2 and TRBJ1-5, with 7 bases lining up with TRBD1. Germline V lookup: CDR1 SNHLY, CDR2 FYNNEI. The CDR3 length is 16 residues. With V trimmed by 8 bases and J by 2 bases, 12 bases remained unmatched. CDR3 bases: TGTGCCAGCCCCTTTACAGGGGAGTATGGCAATCAGCCCCAGCATTTT. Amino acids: CASPFTGEYGNQPQHF.

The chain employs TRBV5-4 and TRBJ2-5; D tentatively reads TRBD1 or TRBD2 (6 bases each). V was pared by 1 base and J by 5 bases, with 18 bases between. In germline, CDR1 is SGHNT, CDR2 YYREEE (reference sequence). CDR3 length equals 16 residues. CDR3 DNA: TGTGCCAGCAGCTTGATGGGGCTGGGGGCGGGGGAGACCCAGTACTTC. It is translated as CASSLMGLGAGETQYF.

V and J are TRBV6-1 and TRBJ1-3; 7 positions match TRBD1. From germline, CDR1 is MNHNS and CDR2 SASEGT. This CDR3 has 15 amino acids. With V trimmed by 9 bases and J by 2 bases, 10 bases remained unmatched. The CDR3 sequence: CASNTYDRAGNTIYF. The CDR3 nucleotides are TGTGCCAGTAATACTTATGACAGGGCTGGAAACACCATATATTTT.

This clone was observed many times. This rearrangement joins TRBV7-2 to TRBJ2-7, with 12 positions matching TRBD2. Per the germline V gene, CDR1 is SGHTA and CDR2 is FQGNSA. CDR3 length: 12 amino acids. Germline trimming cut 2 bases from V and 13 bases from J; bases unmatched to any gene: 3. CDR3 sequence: CASSLRTSGVYF. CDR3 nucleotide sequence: TGTGCCAGCAGCTTACGGACTAGCGGGGTATACTTC.

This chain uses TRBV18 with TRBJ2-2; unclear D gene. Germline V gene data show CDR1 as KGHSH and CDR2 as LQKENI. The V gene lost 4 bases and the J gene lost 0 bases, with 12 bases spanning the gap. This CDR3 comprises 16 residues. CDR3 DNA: TGTGCCAGCTCACAAACCCAAGGGACGAACACCGGGGAGCTGTTTTTT. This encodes CASSQTQGTNTGELFF.

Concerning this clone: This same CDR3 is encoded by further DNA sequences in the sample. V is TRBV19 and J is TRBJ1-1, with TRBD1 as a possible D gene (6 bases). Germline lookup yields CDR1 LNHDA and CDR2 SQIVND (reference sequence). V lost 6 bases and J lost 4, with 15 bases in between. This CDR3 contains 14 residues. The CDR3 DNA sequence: TGTGCCAGTAGCCTGGGGCAGGGGAGCACTGAAGCTTTCTTT. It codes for CASSLGQGSTEAFF.

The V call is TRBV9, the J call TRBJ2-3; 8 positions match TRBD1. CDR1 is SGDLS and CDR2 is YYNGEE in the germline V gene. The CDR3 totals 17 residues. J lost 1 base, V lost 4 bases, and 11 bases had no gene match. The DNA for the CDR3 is TGTGCCAGCAGCCCATCGACATGGGGACAGGGCACAGATACGCAGTATTTT. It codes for CASSPSTWGQGTDTQYF.

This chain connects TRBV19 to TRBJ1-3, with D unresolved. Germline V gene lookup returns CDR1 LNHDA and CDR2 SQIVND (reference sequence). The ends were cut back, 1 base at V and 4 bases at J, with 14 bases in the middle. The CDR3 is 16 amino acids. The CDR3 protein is CASSIAARVGGNTIYF. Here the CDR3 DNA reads TGTGCCAGTAGTATAGCGGCGCGAGTAGGAGGAAACACCATATATTTT.

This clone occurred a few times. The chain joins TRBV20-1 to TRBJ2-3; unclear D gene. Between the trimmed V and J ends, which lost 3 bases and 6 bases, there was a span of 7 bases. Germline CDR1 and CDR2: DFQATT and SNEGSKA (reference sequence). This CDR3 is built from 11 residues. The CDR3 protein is CSASNRDTQYF. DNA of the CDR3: TGCAGTGCTAGCAATCGGGATACGCAGTATTTT.

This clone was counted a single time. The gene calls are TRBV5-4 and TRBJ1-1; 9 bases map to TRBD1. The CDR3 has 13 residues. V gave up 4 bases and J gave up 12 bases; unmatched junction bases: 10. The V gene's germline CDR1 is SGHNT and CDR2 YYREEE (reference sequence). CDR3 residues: CASSVQGASTTFF. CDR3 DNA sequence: TGTGCCAGCAGCGTACAGGGGGCTAGTACAACTTTCTTT.

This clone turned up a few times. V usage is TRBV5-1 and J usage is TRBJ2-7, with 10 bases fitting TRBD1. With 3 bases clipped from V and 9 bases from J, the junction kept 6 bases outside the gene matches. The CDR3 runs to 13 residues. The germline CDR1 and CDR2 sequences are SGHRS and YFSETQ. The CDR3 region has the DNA TGCGCCAGCAGCTCGGACAGGGGGTTTGCGCAGTACTTC. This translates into CASSSDRGFAQYF. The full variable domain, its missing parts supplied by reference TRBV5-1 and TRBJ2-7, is KAGVTQTPRYLIKTRGQQVTLSCSPISGHRSVSWYQQTPGQGLQFLFEYFSETQRNKGNFPGRFSGRQFSNSRSEMNVSTLELGDSALYLCASSSDRGFAQYFGPGTRLTVT.

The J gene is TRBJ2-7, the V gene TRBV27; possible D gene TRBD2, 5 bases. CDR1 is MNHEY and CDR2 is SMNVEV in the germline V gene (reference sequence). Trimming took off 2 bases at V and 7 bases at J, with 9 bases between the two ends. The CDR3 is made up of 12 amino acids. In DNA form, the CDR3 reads TGTGCCAGCAGTTTAAACAGAGGGGAGCAGTACTTC. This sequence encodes CASSLNRGEQYF.

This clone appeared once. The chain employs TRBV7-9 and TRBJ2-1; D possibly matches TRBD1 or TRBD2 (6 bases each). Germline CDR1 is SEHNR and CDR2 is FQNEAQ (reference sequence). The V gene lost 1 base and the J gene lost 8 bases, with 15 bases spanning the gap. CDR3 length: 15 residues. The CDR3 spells CASSLVGQGRYEQFF. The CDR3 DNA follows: TGTGCCAGCAGCTTAGTTGGGCAGGGGAGGTATGAGCAGTTCTTC.

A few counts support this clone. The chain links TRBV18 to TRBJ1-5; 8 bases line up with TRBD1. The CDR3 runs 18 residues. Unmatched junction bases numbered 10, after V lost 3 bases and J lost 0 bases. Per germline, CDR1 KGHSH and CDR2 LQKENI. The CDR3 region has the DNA TGTGCCAGCTCACCTTGGGCGCAGGGGGCCGGTAGCAATCAGCCCCAGCATTTT. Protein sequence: CASSPWAQGAGSNQPQHF.

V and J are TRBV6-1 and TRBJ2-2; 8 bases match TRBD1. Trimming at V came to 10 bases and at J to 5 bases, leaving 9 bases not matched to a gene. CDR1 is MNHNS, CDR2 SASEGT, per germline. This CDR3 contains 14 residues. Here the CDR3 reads CATTTGAGTGELFF. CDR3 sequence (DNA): TGTGCCACCACGACAGGGGCGGGGACCGGGGAGCTGTTTTTT.

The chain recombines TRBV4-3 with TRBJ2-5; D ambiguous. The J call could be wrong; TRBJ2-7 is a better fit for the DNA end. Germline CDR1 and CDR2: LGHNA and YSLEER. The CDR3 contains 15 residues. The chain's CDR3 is CASSQASQATYEQYF. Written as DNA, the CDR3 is TGCGCCAGCAGCCAAGCCAGCCAGGCAACCTACGAGCAGTACTTC.

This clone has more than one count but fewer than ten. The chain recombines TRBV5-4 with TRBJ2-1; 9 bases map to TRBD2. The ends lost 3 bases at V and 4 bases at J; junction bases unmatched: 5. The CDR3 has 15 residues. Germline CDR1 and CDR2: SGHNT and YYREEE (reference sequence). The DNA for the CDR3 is TGTGCCAGCAGCTCTCGACTAGCGGAATACAATGAGCAGTTCTTC. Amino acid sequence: CASSSRLAEYNEQFF.

The CDR3 loop is CAWSVGPSGGKSSYEQYF. As DNA, the CDR3 is TGTGCCTGGAGTGTAGGCCCTAGCGGGGGGAAGAGCTCCTACGAGCAGTACTTC. V and J are TRBV30 and TRBJ2-7, with 11 bases fitting TRBD2. The CDR3 loop spans 18 amino acids. The ends lost 0 bases at V and 0 bases at J; junction bases unmatched: 10. From germline, CDR1 is GTSNPN and CDR2 SVGIG (reference sequence).

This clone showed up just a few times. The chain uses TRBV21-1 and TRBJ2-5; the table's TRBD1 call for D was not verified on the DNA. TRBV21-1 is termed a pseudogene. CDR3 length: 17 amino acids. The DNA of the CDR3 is TGTGCCAGCAGCAACACCCCGACAGGGCCCCCGCAAGAGACCCAGTACTTC. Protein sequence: CASSNTPTGPPQETQYF.

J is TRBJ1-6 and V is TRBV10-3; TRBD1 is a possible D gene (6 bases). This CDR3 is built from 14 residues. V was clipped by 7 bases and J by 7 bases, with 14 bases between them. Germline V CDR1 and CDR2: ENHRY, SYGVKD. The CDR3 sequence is CAIKRDILNSPLHF. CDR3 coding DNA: TGTGCCATCAAACGGGACATCCTAAATTCACCCCTCCACTTT.

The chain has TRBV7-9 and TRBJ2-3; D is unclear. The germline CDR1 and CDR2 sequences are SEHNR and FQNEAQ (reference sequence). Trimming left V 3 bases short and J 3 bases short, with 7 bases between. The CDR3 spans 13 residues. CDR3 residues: CASSFSTTDTQYF. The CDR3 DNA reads TGTGCCAGCAGCTTCAGTACGACAGATACGCAGTATTTT. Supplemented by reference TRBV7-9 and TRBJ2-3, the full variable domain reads DTGVSQNPRHKITKRGQNVTFRCDPISEHNRLYWYRQTLGQGPEFLTYFQNEAQLEKSRLLSDRFSAERPKGSFSTLEIQRTEQGDSAMYLCASSFSTTDTQYFGPGTRLTVL.

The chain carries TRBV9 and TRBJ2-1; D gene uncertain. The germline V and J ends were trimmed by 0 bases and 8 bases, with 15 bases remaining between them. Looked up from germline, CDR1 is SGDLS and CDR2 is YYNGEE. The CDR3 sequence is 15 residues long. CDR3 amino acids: CASSVGPRLTDEQFF. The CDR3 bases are TGTGCCAGCAGCGTAGGCCCCAGGCTGACGGATGAGCAGTTCTTC.